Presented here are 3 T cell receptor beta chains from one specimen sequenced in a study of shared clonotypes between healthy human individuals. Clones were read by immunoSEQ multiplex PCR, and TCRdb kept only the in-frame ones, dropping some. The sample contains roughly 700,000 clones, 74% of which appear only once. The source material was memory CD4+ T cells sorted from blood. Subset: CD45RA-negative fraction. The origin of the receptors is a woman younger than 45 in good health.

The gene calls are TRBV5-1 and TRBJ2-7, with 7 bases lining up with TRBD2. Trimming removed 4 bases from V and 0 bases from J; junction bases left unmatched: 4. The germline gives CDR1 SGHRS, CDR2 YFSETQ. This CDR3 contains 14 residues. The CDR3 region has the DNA TGCGCCAGCAGCGGGGGGGTACCCTCCTACGAGCAGTACTTC. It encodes CASSGGVPSYEQYF.

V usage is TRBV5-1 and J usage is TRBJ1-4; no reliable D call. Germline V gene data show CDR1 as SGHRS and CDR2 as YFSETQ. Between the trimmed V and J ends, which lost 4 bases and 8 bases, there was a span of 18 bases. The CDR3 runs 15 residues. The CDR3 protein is CASSPLQATREKLFF. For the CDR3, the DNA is TGCGCCAGCAGCCCCCTCCAGGCTACGCGAGAAAAACTGTTTTTT.

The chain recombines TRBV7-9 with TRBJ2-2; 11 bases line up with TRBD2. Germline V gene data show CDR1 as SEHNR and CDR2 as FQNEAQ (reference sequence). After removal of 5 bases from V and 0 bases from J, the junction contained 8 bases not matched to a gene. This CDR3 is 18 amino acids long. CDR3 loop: CASSPPGLAESNTGELFF. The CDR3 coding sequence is TGTGCCAGCAGCCCTCCGGGACTAGCGGAATCGAACACCGGGGAGCTGTTTTTT.